The next 12 T cell receptor beta chains were all read from a single sample in a study of T cell responses to AZD1222 COVID-19 vaccine. Assay: immunoSEQ multiplex PCR; the TCRdb copy retains only in-frame clones and omits some. The repertoire has about 150,000 clones, about four fifths of them found once; the top ten carry roughly 4.3%. Source: peripheral blood, taken on day 0 of AZD1222 vaccination. These receptors were collected from an adult in good health.

This clone has a handful of counts. The CDR3 loop is CASSQERRQVGSSYNEQFF. Here the CDR3 DNA reads TGCGCCAGCAGCCAAGAACGGAGACAGGTAGGGAGCTCCTACAATGAGCAGTTCTTC. The rearrangement uses TRBV4-1 and TRBJ2-1; maybe TRBD1 (6 bases). CDR3 length equals 19 residues. Deletions cut 0 bases from V and 0 bases from J, with 18 bases between. Looked up from germline, CDR1 is MGHRA and CDR2 is YSYEKL.

The gene calls are TRBV18 and TRBJ1-6; tentative D call: TRBD1 (5 bases). V was shortened by 1 base and J by 7 bases, with 11 bases between the two germline ends. The CDR3 runs 15 residues. The germline V gene has CDR1 KGHSH and CDR2 LQKENI. In nucleotides, the CDR3 is TGTGCCAGCTCACCACGGGAGGCAGGGAATTCACCCCTCCACTTT. Translation gives CASSPREAGNSPLHF.

The gene calls are TRBV19 and TRBJ2-1; D is unresolved. CDR1 LNHDA and CDR2 SQIVND come from the germline V gene (reference sequence). Trimming removed 0 bases from V and 2 bases from J, with 8 bases in between. The CDR3 has 15 amino acids. The chain's CDR3 is CASSIDLNPYNEQFF. CDR3 sequence (DNA): TGTGCCAGTAGTATAGACCTTAACCCCTACAATGAGCAGTTCTTC. The complete variable domain, with remaining parts taken from reference TRBV19 and TRBJ2-1, reads DGGITQSPKYLFRKEGQNVTLSCEQNLNHDAMYWYRQDPGQGLRLIYYSQIVNDFQKGDIAEGYSVSREKKESFPLTVTSAQKNPTAFYLCASSIDLNPYNEQFFGPGTRLTVL.

The chain recombines TRBV6-5 with TRBJ1-2, with D unclear. CDR3 size: 12 residues. V was cut by 6 bases and J by 8 bases, with 13 bases left in between. From germline, CDR1 is MNHEY and CDR2 SVGAGI. The CDR3 sequence is CASRKRDRGYTF. The CDR3 DNA reads TGTGCCAGCAGGAAAAGGGATCGCGGCTACACCTTC.

The rearrangement uses TRBV6-5 and TRBJ1-2; 7 bases match TRBD1. V trimming: 5 bases; J trimming: 3 bases; junction bases outside the gene matches: 6. Germline V gene data show CDR1 as MNHEY and CDR2 as SVGAGI. CDR3 length: 14 residues. The CDR3 is CASSPGQEDYGYTF. DNA for the CDR3: TGTGCCAGCAGTCCCGGACAGGAAGACTATGGCTACACCTTC.

This clone was counted once. The gene calls are TRBV10-3 and TRBJ2-7; D gene uncertain. This CDR3 comprises 15 residues. Deletions cut 4 bases from V and 2 bases from J, with 15 bases between. Looked up from germline, CDR1 is ENHRY and CDR2 is SYGVKD. CDR3 in DNA: TGTGCCATCAGTGGCGTTCGAGACGGACCCTACGAGCAGTACTTC. This codes for CAISGVRDGPYEQYF.

The rearrangement joins TRBV1 to TRBJ1-1. TRBV1 is a recognized pseudogene. The CDR3 consists of 17 residues. The CDR3 coding sequence is TGCACCAGCAGCCTGCCACCGGTGCGACGGGGGAACACTGAAGCTTTCTTT. Protein: CTSSLPPVRRGNTEAFF.

The genes are TRBV27 and TRBJ1-5; D ambiguous. Germline V gene sequence: CDR1 MNHEY, CDR2 SMNVEV (reference sequence). The V end was cut by 4 bases, the J end by 1 base, with 5 bases between. This CDR3 region has 13 residues. This CDR3 reads CASSSWSNQPQHF. CDR3 nucleotide sequence: TGTGCCAGCAGTTCATGGAGCAATCAGCCCCAGCATTTT.

This clone was picked up one time. This chain connects TRBV2 to TRBJ2-6, with unresolved D. This CDR3 comprises 14 residues. CDR1 SNHLY and CDR2 FYNNEI come from the germline V gene. V lost 4 bases and J lost 1, with 5 bases in between. The CDR3 bases are TGTGCCAGCAGTGCAGATTCTGGGGCCAACGTCCTGACTTTC. Protein: CASSADSGANVLTF.

The J gene is TRBJ1-1, the V gene TRBV19; TRBD1 might be the D (5 bases). This CDR3 contains 15 residues. Germline assignment: CDR1 LNHDA and CDR2 SQIVND (reference sequence). V was shortened by 0 bases and J by 13 bases, with 21 bases between the two germline ends. CDR3 protein: CASSIDLEARPTDFF. CDR3 nucleotide sequence: TGTGCCAGTAGTATAGATTTGGAGGCCAGGCCGACAGATTTCTTT.

The chain recombines TRBV28 with TRBJ2-1; a possible D gene is TRBD1 (5 bases). Trimming left V 6 bases short and J 3 bases short, with 6 bases between. This CDR3 region has 12 residues. Per the germline V gene, CDR1 is MDHEN and CDR2 is SYDVKM. The CDR3 is CASSDSYNEQFF. The CDR3 nucleotides are TGTGCCAGCAGCGACAGCTACAATGAGCAGTTCTTC.

The chain combines TRBV6-4 with TRBJ2-1; TRBD1 aligns across 7 bases. CDR3 length: 15 amino acids. V dropped 3 bases and J dropped 6; count of bases not matched to a gene: 8. Per the germline V gene, CDR1 is MRHNA and CDR2 is SNTAGT. CDR3 sequence reads: CASSEGQSPGNEQFF. CDR3 bases: TGTGCCAGCAGTGAGGGACAGTCCCCGGGCAATGAGCAGTTCTTC.